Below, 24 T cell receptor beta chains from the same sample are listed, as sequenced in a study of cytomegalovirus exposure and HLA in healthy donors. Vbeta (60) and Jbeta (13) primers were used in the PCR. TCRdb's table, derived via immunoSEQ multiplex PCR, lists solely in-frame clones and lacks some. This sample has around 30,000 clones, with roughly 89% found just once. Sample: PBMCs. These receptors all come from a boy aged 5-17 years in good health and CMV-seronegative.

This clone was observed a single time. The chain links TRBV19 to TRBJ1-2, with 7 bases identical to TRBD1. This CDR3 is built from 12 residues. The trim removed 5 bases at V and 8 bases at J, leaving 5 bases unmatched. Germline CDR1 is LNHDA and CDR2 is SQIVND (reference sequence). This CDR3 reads CASSVQGGGYTF. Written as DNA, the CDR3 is TGTGCCAGTAGTGTTCAGGGGGGAGGCTACACCTTC.

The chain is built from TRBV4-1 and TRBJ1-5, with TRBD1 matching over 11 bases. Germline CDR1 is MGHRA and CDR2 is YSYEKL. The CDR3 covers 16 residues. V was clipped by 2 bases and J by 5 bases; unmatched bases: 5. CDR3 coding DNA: TGCGCCAGCAGCCAAACCGGGACAGGGGGAGATCAGCCCCAGCATTTT. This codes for CASSQTGTGGDQPQHF.

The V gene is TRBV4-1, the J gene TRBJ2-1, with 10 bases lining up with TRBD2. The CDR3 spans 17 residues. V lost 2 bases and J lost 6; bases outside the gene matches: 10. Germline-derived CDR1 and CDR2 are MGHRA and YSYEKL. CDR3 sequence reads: CASSQPKLAGKINEQFF. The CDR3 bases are TGCGCCAGCAGCCAACCGAAACTAGCGGGGAAGATCAATGAGCAGTTCTTC.

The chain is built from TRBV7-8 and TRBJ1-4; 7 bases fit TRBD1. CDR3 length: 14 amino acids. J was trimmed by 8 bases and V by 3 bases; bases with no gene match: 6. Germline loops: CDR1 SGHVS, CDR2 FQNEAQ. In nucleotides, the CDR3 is TGTGCCAGCAGCTTGCAGGGGGGTGGCGAAAAACTGTTTTTT. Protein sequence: CASSLQGGGEKLFF.

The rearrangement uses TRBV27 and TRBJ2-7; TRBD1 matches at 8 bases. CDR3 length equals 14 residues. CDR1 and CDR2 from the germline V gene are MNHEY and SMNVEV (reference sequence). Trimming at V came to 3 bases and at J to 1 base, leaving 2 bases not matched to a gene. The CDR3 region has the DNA TGTGCCAGCAGTTTCGGGACAGGATCCTACGAGCAGTACTTC. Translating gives CASSFGTGSYEQYF.

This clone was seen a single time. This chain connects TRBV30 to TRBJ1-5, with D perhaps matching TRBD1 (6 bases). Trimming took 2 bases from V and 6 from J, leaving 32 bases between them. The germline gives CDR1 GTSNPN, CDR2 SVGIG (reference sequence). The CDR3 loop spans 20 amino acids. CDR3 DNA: TGTGCCTGGAGTCCGACGCCGGTGGCAGGGGTTCTGAACTTAGGTCAGCCCCAGCATTTT. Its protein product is CAWSPTPVAGVLNLGQPQHF.

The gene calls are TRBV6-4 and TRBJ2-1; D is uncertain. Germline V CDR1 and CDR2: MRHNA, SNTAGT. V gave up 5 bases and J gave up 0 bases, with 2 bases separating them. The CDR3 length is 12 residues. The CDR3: CASSLSYNEQFF. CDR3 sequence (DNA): TGTGCCAGCAGTCTCTCCTACAATGAGCAGTTCTTC.

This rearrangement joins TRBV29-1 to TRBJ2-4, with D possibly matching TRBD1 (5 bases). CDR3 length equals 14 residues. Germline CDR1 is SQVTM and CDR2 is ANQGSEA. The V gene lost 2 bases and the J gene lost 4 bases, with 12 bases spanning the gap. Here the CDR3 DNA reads TGCAGCGTTGAACTTTTGGGGCTAAAAAACATTCAGTACTTC. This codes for CSVELLGLKNIQYF.

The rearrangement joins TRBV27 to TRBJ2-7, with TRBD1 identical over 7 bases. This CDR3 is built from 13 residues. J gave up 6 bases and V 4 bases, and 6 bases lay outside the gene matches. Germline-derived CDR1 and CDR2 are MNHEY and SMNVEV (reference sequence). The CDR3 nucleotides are TGTGCCAGCAGTTCCCTCGACAGGGCCGAGCAGTACTTC. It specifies CASSSLDRAEQYF.

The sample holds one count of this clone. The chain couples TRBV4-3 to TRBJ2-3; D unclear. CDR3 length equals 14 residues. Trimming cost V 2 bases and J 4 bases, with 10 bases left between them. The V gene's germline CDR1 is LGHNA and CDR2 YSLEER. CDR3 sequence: CASSQLSGSDTQYF. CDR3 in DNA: TGCGCCAGCAGCCAACTTTCGGGTTCAGATACGCAGTATTTT.

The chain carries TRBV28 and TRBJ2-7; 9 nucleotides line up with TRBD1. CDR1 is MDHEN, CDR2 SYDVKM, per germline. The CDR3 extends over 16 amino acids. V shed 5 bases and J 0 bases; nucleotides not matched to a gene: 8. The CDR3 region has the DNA TGTGCCAGCAGTCTTCGCCGGGACAGGGACTCCTACGAGCAGTACTTC. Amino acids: CASSLRRDRDSYEQYF.

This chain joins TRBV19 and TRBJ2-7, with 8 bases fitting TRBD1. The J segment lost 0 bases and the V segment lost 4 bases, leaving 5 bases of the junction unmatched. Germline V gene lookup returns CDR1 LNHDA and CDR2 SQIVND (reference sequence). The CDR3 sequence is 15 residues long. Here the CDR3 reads CASSTLGQGSYEQYF. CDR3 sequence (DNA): TGTGCCAGTAGTACACTTGGACAGGGCTCCTACGAGCAGTACTTC.

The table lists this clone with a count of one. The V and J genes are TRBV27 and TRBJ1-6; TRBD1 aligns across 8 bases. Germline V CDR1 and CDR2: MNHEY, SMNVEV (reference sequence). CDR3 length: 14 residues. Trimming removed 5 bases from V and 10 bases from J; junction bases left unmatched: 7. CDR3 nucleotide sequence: TGTGCCAGCAGTCTCACAGGGGGGAGGTCACCCCTCCACTTT. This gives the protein CASSLTGGRSPLHF.

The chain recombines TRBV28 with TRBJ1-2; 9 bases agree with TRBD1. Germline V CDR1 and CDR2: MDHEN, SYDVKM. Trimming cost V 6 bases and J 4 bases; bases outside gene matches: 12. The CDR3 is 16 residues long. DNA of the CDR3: TGTGCCAGCAGCAATTTTCACAGGGGGCTTGGCTATGGCTACACCTTC. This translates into CASSNFHRGLGYGYTF.

CDR3 sequence reads: CASSQDLTGRGNEQFF. The CDR3 DNA is TGCGCCAGCAGCCAAGATTTGACCGGACGGGGAAATGAGCAGTTCTTC. The chain uses TRBV4-3 and TRBJ2-1; D possibly corresponds to TRBD2 (5 bases). The ends were cut back, 0 bases at V and 7 bases at J, with 16 bases in the middle. This CDR3 has 16 residues. Germline CDR1 LGHNA, CDR2 YSLEER.

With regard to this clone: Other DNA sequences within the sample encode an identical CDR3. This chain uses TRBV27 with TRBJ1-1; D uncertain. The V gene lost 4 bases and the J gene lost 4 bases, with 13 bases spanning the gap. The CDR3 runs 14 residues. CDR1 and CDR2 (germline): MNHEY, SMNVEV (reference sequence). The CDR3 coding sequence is TGTGCCAGCAGTTCGGTACAGTATCCCACTGAAGCTTTCTTT. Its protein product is CASSSVQYPTEAFF.

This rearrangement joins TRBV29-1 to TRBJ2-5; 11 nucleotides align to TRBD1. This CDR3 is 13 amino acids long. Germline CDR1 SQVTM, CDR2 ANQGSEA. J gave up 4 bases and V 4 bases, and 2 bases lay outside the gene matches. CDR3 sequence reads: CSVADRGLETQYF. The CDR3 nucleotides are TGCAGCGTTGCGGACAGGGGGCTAGAGACCCAGTACTTC. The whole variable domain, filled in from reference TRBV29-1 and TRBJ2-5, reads SAVISQKPSRDICQRGTSLTIQCQVDSQVTMMFWYRQQPGQSLTLIATANQGSEATYESGFVIDKFPISRPNLTFSTLTVSNMSPEDSSIYLCSVADRGLETQYFGPGTRLLVL.

CDR3 sequence: CASTPQETQYF. The CDR3 DNA sequence: TGTGCCAGCACCCCACAAGAGACCCAGTACTTC. The chain links TRBV7-2 to TRBJ2-5; D is unclear. V was trimmed by 7 bases and J by 2 bases, leaving 5 bases between them. Germline loops: CDR1 SGHTA, CDR2 FQGNSA. This CDR3 has 11 residues.

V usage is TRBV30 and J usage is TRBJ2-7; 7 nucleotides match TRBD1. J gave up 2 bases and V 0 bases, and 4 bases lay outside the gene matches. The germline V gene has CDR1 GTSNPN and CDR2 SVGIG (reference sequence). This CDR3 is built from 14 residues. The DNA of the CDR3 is TGTGCCTGGAGTGTACCAGGGGGAACCTACGAGCAGTACTTC. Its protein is CAWSVPGGTYEQYF.

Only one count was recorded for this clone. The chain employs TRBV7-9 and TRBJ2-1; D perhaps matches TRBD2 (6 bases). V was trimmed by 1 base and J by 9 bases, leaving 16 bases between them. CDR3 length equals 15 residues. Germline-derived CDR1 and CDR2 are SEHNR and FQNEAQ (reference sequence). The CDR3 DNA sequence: TGTGCCAGCAGCTTAGTTTCGGGGGTTTACGGTGAGCAGTTCTTC. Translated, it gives CASSLVSGVYGEQFF.

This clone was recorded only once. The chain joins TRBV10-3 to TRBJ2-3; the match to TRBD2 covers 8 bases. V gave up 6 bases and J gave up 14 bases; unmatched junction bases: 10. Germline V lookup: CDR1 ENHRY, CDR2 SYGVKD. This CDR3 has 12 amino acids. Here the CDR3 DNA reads TGTGCCATCAGGAGTAGCGGGGATGAGGGGTATTTT. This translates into CAIRSSGDEGYF.

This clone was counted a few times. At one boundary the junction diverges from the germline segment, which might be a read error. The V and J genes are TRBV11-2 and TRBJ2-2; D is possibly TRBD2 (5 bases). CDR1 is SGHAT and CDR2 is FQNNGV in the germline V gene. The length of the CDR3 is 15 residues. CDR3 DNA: TGTGCCAGCAGCCTCGAGGGAGTGAACGCCGGGGAGCTGTTTTTT. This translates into CASSLEGVNAGELFF.

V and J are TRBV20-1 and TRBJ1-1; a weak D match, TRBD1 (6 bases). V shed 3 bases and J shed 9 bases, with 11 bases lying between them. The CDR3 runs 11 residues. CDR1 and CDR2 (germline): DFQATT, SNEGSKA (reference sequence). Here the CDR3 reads CSASWQGKAFF. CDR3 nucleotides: TGCAGTGCTAGTTGGCAGGGGAAAGCTTTCTTT.

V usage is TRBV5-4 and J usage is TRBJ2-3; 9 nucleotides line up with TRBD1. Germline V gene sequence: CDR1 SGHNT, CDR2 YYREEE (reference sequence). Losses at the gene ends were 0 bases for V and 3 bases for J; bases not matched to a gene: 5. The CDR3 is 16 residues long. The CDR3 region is CASSLGPGTGTDTQYF. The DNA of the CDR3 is TGTGCCAGCAGCTTGGGCCCCGGGACAGGGACAGATACGCAGTATTTT.